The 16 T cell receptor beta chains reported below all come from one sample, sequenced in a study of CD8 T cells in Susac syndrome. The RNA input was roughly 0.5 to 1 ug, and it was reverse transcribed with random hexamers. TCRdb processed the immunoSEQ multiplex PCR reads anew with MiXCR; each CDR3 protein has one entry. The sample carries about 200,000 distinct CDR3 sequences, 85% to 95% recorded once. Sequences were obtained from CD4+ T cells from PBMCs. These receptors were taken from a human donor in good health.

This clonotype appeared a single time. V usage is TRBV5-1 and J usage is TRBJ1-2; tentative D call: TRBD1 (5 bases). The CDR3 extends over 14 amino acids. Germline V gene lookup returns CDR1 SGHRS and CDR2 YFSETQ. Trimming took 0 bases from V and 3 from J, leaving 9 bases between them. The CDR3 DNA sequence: TGCGCCAGCAGCTTGGAAGGGACGGACTATGGCTACACCTTC. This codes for CASSLEGTDYGYTF.

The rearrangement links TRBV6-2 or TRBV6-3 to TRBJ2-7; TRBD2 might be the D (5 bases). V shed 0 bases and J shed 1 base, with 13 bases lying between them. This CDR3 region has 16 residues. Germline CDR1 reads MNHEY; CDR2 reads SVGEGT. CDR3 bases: TGTGCCAGCAGTTACTCATCGGGGAACATATCCTACGAGCAGTACTTC. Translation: CASSYSSGNISYEQYF.

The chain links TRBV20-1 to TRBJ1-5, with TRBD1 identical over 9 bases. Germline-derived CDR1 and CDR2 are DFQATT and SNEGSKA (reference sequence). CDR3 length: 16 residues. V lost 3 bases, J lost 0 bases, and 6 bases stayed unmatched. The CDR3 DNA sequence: TGCAGTGCTAGGCGGACAGGGGCCTTTAGCAATCAGCCCCAGCATTTT. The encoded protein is CSARRTGAFSNQPQHF.

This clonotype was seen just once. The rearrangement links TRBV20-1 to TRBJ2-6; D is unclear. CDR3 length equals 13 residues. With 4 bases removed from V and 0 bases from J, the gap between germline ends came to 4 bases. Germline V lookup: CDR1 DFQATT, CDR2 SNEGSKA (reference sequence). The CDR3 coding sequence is TGCAGTGCTACGGGCTCTGGGGCCAACGTCCTGACTTTC. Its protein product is CSATGSGANVLTF.

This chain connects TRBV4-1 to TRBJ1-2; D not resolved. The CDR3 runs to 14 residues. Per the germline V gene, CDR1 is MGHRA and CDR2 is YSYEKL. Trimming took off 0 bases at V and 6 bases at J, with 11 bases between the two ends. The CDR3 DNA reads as TGCGCCAGCAGCCAAGACGCAGGTAGCCATGGCTACACCTTC. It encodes CASSQDAGSHGYTF.

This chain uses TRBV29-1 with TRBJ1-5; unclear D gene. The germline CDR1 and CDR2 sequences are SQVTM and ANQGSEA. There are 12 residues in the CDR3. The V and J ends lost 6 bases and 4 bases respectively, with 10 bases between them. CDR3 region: CSVADGNQPQHF. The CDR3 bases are TGCAGCGTCGCCGACGGGAATCAGCCCCAGCATTTT.

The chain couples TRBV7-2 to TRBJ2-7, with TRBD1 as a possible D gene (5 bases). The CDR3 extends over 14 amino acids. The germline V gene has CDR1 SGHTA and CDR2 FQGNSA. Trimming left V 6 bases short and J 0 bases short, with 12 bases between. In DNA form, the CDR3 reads TGTGCCAGCAGTTCCGACAGAAGCTCCTACGAGCAGTACGTC. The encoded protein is CASSSDRSSYEQYV.

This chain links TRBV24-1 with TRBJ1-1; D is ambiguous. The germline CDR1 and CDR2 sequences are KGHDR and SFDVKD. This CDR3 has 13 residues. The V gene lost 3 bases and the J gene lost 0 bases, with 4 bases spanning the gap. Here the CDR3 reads CATSDNMNTEAFF. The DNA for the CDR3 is TGTGCCACCAGTGATAACATGAACACTGAAGCTTTCTTT.

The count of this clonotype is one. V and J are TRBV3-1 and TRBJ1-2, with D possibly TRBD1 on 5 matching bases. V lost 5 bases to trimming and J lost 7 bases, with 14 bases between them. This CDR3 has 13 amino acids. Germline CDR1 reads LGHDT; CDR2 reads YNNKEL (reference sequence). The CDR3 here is CASSIQRGTGYTF. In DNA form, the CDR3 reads TGTGCCAGCAGCATACAGAGGGGAACTGGCTACACCTTC.

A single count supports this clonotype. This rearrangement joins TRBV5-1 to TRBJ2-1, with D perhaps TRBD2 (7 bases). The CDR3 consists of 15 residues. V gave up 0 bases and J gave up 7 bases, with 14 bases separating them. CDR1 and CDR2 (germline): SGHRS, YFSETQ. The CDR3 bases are TGCGCCAGCAGCTTGGAGGGGGGGAGGGGGAATGAGCAGTTCTTC. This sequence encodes CASSLEGGRGNEQFF.

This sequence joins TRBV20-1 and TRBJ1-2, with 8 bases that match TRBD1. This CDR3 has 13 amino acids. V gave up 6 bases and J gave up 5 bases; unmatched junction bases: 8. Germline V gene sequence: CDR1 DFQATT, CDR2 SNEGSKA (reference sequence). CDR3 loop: CSAAPGQEYGYTF. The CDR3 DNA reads TGCAGTGCCGCTCCGGGACAGGAGTATGGCTACACCTTC.

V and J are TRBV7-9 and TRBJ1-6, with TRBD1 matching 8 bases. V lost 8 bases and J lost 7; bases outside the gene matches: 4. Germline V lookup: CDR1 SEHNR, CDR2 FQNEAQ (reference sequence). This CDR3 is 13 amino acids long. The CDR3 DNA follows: TGTGCCAGCGGACAGGGCGAGAATTCACCCCTCCACTTT. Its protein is CASGQGENSPLHF.

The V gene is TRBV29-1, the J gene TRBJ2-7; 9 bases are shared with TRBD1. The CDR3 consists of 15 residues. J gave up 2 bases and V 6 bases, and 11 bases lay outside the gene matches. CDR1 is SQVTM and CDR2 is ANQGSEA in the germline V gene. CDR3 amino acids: CSVSLDRGKAYEQYF. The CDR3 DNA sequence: TGCAGCGTGAGCCTGGACAGGGGAAAGGCCTACGAGCAGTACTTC.

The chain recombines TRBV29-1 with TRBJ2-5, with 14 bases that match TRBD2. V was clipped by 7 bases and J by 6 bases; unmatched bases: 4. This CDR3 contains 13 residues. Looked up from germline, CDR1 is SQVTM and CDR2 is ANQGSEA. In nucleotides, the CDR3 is TGCAGCGCCGGGACTAGCGGGAGTAAGACCCAGTACTTC. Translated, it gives CSAGTSGSKTQYF.

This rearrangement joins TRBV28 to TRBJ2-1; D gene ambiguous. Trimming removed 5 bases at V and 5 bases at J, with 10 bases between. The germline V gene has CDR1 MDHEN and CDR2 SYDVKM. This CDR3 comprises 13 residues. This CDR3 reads CASSEDLDNEQFF. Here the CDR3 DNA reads TGTGCCAGCAGTGAGGATTTGGACAATGAGCAGTTCTTC.

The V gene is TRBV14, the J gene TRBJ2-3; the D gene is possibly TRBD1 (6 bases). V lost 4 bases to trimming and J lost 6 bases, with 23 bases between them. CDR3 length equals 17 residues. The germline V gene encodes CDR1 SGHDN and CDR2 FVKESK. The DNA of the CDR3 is TGTGCCAGCAGCCTCCTGCCATCGGGACACCGCCGCGATACGCAGTATTTT. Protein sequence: CASSLLPSGHRRDTQYF.